This entry describes one T cell receptor beta chain. Its antigen remains unknown. This sample is drawn from a study of type 1 regulatory T cells. MiXCR, applied by TCRdb to the reads, yields one record per CDR3 protein. This table holds about 5,000 distinct CDR3 sequences, roughly 24% found once. Findings of the study overall: Compared with non-type 1 regulatory T cells, type 1 regulatory T cells showed a more restricted TCR repertoire.

V lost 5 bases, J lost 1 base, and 9 bases stayed unmatched. Looked up from germline, CDR1 is LNHDA and CDR2 is SQIVND (reference sequence). The CDR3 length is 17 residues. J is TRBJ1-5 and V is TRBV19; 9 positions match TRBD1. The TCR originated in a human donor in good health. Input material: cultured type 1 regulatory T (Tr1) cells, either the whole culture or a sorted fraction (not recorded which). CDR3 coding DNA: TGTGCCAGTAGTCCCACGGACAGGGGATTCAGCAATCAGCCCCAGCATTTT. Translating it yields CASSPTDRGFSNQPQHF.